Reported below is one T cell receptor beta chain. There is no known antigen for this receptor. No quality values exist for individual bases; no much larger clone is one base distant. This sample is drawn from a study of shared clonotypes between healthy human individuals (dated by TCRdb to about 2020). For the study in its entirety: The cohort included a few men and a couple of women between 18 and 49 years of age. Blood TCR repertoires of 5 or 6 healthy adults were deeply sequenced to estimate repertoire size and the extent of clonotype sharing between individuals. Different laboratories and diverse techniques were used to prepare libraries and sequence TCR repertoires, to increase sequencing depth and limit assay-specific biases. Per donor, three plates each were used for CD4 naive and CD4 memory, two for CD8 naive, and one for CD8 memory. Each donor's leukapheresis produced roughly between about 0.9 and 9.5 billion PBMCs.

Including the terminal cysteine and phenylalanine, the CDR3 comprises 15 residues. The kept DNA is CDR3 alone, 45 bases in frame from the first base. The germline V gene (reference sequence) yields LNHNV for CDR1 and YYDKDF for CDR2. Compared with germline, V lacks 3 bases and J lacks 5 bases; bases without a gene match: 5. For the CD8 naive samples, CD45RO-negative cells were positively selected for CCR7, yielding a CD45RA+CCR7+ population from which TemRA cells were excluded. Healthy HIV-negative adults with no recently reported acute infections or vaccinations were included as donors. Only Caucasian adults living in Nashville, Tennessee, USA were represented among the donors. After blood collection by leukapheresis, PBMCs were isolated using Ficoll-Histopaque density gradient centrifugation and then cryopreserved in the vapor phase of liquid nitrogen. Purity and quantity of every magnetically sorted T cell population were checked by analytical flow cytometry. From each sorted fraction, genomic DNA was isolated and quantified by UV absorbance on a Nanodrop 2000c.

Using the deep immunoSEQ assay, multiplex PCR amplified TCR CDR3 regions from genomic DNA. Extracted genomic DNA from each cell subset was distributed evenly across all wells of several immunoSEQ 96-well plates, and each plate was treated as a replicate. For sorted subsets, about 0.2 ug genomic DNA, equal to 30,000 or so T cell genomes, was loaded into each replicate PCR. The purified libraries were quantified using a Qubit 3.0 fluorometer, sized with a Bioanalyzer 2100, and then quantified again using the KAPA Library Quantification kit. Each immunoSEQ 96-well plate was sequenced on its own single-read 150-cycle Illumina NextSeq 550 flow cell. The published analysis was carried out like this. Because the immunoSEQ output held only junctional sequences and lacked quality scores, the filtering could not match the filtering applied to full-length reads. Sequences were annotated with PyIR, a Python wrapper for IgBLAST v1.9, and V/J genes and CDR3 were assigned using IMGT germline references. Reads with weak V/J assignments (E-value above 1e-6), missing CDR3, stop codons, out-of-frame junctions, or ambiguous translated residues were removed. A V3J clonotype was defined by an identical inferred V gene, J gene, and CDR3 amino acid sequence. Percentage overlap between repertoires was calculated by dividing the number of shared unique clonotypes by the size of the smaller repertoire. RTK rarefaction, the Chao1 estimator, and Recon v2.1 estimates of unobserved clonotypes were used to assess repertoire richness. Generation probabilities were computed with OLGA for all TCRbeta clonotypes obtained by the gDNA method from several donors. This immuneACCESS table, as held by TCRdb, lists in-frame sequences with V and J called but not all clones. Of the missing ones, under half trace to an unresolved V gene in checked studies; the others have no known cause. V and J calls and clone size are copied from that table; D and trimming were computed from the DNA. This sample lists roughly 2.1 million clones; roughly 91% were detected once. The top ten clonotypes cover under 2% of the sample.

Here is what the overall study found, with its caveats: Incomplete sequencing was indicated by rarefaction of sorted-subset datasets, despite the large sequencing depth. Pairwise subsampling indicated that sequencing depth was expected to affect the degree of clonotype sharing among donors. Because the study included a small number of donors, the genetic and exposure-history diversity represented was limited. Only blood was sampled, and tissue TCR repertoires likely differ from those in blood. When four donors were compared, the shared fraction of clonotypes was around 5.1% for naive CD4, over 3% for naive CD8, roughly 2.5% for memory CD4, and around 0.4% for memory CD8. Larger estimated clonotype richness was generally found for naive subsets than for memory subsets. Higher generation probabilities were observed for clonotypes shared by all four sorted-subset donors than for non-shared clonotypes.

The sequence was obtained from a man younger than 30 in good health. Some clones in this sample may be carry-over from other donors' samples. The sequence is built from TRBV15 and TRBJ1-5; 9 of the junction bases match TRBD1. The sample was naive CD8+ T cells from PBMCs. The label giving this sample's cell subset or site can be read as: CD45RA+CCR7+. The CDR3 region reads CATSRGDRADQPQHF. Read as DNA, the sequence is TGTGCCACCAGCAGGGGGGACAGGGCGGATCAGCCCCAGCATTTT.